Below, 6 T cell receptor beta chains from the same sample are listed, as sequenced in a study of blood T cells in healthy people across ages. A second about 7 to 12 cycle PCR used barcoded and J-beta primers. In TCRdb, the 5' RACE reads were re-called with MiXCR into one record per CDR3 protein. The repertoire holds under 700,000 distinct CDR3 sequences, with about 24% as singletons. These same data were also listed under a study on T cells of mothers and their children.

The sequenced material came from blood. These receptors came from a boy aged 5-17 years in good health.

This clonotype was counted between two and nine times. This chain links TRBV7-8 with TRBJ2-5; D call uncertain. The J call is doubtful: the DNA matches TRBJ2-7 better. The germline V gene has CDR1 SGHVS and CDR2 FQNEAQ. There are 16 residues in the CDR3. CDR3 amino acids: CASSPMTVTPTYEQYF. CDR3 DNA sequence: TGTGCCAGCAGCCCTATGACCGTCACACCCACCTACGAGCAGTACTTC.

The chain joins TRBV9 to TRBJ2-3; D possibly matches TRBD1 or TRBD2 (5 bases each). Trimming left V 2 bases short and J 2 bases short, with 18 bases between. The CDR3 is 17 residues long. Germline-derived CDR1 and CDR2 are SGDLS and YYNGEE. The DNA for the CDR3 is TGTGCCAGCAGCGTCGGTAGGCAATACGGGGCCACAGATACGCAGTATTTT. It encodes CASSVGRQYGATDTQYF.

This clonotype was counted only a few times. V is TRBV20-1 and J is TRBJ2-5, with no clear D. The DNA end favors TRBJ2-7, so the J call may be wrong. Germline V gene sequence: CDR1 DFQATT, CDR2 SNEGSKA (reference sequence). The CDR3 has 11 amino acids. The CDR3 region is CSANRAYEQYF. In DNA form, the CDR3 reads TGCAGTGCAAACAGAGCCTACGAGCAGTACTTC.

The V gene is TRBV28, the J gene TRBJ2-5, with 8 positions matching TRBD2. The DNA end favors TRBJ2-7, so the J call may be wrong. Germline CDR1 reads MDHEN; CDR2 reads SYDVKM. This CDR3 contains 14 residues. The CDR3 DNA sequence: TGTGCCAGCAGTTTTCAGGCGGGGGGTTACGAGCAGTACTTC. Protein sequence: CASSFQAGGYEQYF.

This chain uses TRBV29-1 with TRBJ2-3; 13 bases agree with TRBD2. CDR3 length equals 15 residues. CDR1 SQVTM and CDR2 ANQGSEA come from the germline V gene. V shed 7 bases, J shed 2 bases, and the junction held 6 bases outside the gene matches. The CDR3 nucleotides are TGCAGCGGGAGGGGACTAGCGGGGCTCACAGATACGCAGTATTTT. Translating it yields CSGRGLAGLTDTQYF.

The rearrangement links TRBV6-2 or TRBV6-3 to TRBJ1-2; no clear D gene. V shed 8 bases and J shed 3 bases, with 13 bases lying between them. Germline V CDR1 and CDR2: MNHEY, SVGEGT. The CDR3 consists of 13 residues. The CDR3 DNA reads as TGTGCCAGCGGTTCCGGCACCCACTATGGCTACACCTTC. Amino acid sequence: CASGSGTHYGYTF.